This T cell receptor beta chain derives from a study of T-cell reconstitution after alpha-beta-depleted transplantation in children listed by TCRdb under 2016. Turning to the overall study: The study quantitatively tracked T-cell immune reconstitution after TCRalphabeta/CD19-depleted allogeneic hematopoietic cell transplantation in children using TCR repertoire profiling. What the research found in general, with its limitations: Over the following months the frequencies of hyperexpanded clones went down, and after one year T-cell counts and TCRbeta diversity were mostly credited to newly produced T cells. The high TCRbeta diversity at day 60 in some patients was ascribed to recipient T cells and intrathymic progenitors that had survived conditioning. Apparently early alphabetaT-cell count recovery about two months after transplant reportedly relied on only several hundred rapidly expanded clones derived from non-depleted graft cells.

A remark on this clonotype: This clone's antigen is unknown. Within one base of it there is no much larger clone, and no base qualities were kept.

The library relied on PCR. Instrument used: Illumina HiSeq 2500. Molecular barcoding was employed in the preparation of TCR libraries, with unique molecular identifiers being used to normalize TCRbeta repertoire quantification. TCRdb applied fastp at Q25 and MiXCR to the public reads, then kept only in-frame beta chains. Rows merge per CDR3 protein into single entries with the most common DNA and genes. This sample gives around 600,000 distinct CDR3 sequences in total; roughly 24% of them show up just once. The ten largest account for roughly 15% of the sample. The treatment or condition label, read with the paper, signifies: allogeneic hematopoietic cell transplantation with graft depleted of TCRalphabeta T cells and CD19 B cells. TCRalphabeta/CD19-depleted allogeneic hematopoietic cell grafts were given to the transplant recipients, all of whom were children. The CDR3 holds 16 amino acids from the cysteine to the phenylalanine. Solely the CDR3 DNA is kept, with 48 bases framed from the first base. The germline V gene (reference sequence) gives CDR1 as DFQATT and CDR2 as SNEGSKA. Germline trimming amounts to 3 bases on V and 4 bases on J, with 8 as the count of junction bases outside the gene matches.

This clonotype was sampled from a boy younger than two who had a stem cell transplant for acute myeloid leukemia, so the T cells may come from the graft donor. Recombination connected TRBV20-1 to TRBJ2-1; TRBD2 aligns with 11 central bases. Specimen: PBMCs, mostly from graft donor cells, collected 360 days after TCRalphabeta/CD19-depleted stem cell transplant. The CDR3: CSASASGGPVYNEQFF. In nucleotide form, the sequence is TGCAGTGCTAGTGCTAGCGGGGGGCCGGTATACAATGAGCAGTTCTTC.